This entry lists 31 T cell receptor beta chains sequenced from one sample in a study of blood T cell repertoires in COVID-19 (TCRdb year 2020). The library was made by the immunoSEQ multiplex PCR assay. Entries here come from immuneACCESS through TCRdb and include only in-frame sequences with V and J called. Some clones fail to appear in such tables; in the studies checked, an unresolved V gene covers under half of the shortfall, and the cause of the remainder is unknown. This sample comprises about 210,000 clones, about nine tenths of them detected only once. Clones ranked in the top ten supply 1.5% to 2% of the sample. Material: peripheral blood. The receptors were sampled from a man between 65 and 85 years old with acute or convalescent COVID-19.

The CDR3 here is CASSYGPPRGLSYEQYF. Written as DNA, the CDR3 is TGTGCCAGCAGTTACGGCCCCCCTAGGGGTCTTTCCTACGAGCAGTACTTC. J is TRBJ2-7 and V is TRBV6-2 or TRBV6-3, with D possibly being TRBD1 (5 bases). V was shortened by 2 bases and J by 1 base, with 18 bases between the two germline ends. Germline assignment: CDR1 MNHEY and CDR2 SVGEGT. The CDR3 is made up of 17 amino acids.

This chain links TRBV2 with TRBJ2-1; 10 nucleotides align to TRBD1. The J segment lost 2 bases and the V segment lost 3 bases, leaving 1 base of the junction unmatched. The CDR3 is 15 residues long. From germline, CDR1 is SNHLY and CDR2 FYNNEI. The CDR3 DNA sequence: TGTGCCAGCAGTGAGACAGGGGGCCCCTACAATGAGCAGTTCTTC. This sequence encodes CASSETGGPYNEQFF.

This clone appeared once. This chain connects TRBV7-9 to TRBJ2-2; TRBD1 might be the D (6 bases). Germline V gene data show CDR1 as SEHNR and CDR2 as FQNEAQ (reference sequence). This CDR3 has 17 residues. The germline V and J ends were trimmed by 1 base and 6 bases, with 18 bases remaining between them. The CDR3 loop is CASSLGATGAWAGELFF. In DNA, the CDR3 is TGTGCCAGCAGCTTAGGGGCGACAGGAGCCTGGGCCGGGGAGCTGTTTTTT.

The chain recombines TRBV18 with TRBJ2-6; D ambiguous. Trimming took off 5 bases at V and 0 bases at J, with 11 bases between the two ends. CDR1 and CDR2 from the germline V gene are KGHSH and LQKENI. This CDR3 region has 16 residues. CDR3 amino acids: CASSYLRSSGANVLTF. The CDR3 region has the DNA TGTGCCAGCTCATACCTCCGGAGCTCTGGGGCCAACGTCCTGACTTTC.

This chain links TRBV7-9 with TRBJ1-6, with 8 bases identical to TRBD1. The CDR3 is made up of 14 amino acids. Germline assignment: CDR1 SEHNR and CDR2 FQNEAQ (reference sequence). V gave up 2 bases and J gave up 9 bases; unmatched junction bases: 3. The CDR3 DNA follows: TGTGCCAGCAGCTTATCGACAGGGGCTTCACCCCTCCACTTT. Its protein is CASSLSTGASPLHF. The whole variable domain, remainder taken from reference TRBV7-9 and TRBJ1-6, is DTGVSQNPRHKITKRGQNVTFRCDPISEHNRLYWYRQTLGQGPEFLTYFQNEAQLEKSRLLSDRFSAERPKGSFSTLEIQRTEQGDSAMYLCASSLSTGASPLHFGNGTRLTVT.

This clone came up once. The chain uses TRBV3-1 (or the pseudogene TRBV3-2) and TRBJ1-2, with D unclear. CDR3 length: 13 amino acids. CDR1 is LGHDT and CDR2 is YNNKEL in the germline V gene (reference sequence). Trimming took 0 bases from V and 6 from J, leaving 8 bases between them. The CDR3 sequence is CASSQDIGDGYTF. In nucleotides, the CDR3 is TGTGCCAGCAGCCAAGATATCGGGGATGGCTACACCTTC.

The V call is TRBV5-4, the J call TRBJ1-2; the D is unclear. CDR3 length: 15 amino acids. Germline CDR1 and CDR2: SGHNT and YYREEE (reference sequence). The V gene lost 4 bases and the J gene lost 0 bases, with 13 bases spanning the gap. CDR3 nucleotide sequence: TGTGCCAGCAGCCTCGAGGGCCTAGCTAACTATGGCTACACCTTC. It translates to CASSLEGLANYGYTF.

This clone was found once. The junction does not match germline at one end; this may be a read error. The chain is built from TRBV7-7 and TRBJ1-5, with a tentative D call TRBD1 (6 bases). The germline V gene has CDR1 SSHAT and CDR2 FNYEAQ (reference sequence). This CDR3 region has 21 residues. The CDR3 bases are TGTGCTAGCAGACCTATAGGGGGGGGCAGGGGACCCGAATATAGCAATCAGCCCCAGCATTTT. This translates into CASRPIGGGRGPEYSNQPQHF.

This clone has more than one count but fewer than ten. The chain employs TRBV19 and TRBJ1-5; D gene uncertain. Germline loops: CDR1 LNHDA, CDR2 SQIVND (reference sequence). The V gene lost 1 base and the J gene lost 9 bases, with 13 bases spanning the gap. The CDR3 length is 14 residues. The CDR3 DNA reads as TGTGCCAGTAGTATAGTTGGATCCGGAGGGCCCCAGCATTTT. Translating it yields CASSIVGSGGPQHF.

The rearrangement joins TRBV28 to TRBJ1-4, with D possibly TRBD1 on 5 matching bases. The CDR3 consists of 14 residues. The germline V gene has CDR1 MDHEN and CDR2 SYDVKM. V was trimmed by 3 bases and J by 4 bases, leaving 9 bases between them. The CDR3 coding sequence is TGTGCCAGCAGTTTTTTGGGGGGTAATGAAAAACTGTTTTTT. Amino acid sequence: CASSFLGGNEKLFF.

This CDR3 is CASSLLAGGSSDTQYF. CDR3 DNA: TGTGCCAGCAGCTTACTAGCGGGAGGGTCCTCAGATACGCAGTATTTT. The J gene is TRBJ2-3, the V gene TRBV7-2; TRBD2 matches at 12 bases. There are 16 residues in the CDR3. V shed 2 bases, J shed 4 bases, and the junction held 4 bases outside the gene matches. Germline assignment: CDR1 SGHTA and CDR2 FQGNSA. Full variable domain (rest looked up from reference TRBV7-2 and TRBJ2-3): GAGVSQSPSNKVTEKGKDVELRCDPISGHTALYWYRQSLGQGLEFLIYFQGNSAPDKSGLPSDRFSAERTGGSVSTLTIQRTQQEDSAVYLCASSLLAGGSSDTQYFGPGTRLTVL.

The chain has TRBV7-9 and TRBJ2-3, with 7 bases matching TRBD2. CDR1 is SEHNR and CDR2 is FQNEAQ in the germline V gene (reference sequence). The V and J ends lost 5 bases and 3 bases, in that order; junction bases with no gene match: 5. The CDR3 is 14 residues long. The DNA for the CDR3 is TGTGCCAGCAGCCCTTCCGGGGGGACAGATACGCAGTATTTT. It encodes CASSPSGGTDTQYF.

The CDR3 nucleotides read TGTGCCAGCAGTCAAACAGGGTTCGGCTACACCTTC. Its translation: CASSQTGFGYTF. The chain joins TRBV28 to TRBJ1-2, with D possibly TRBD1 on 6 matching bases. The CDR3 spans 12 residues. The V and J ends lost 5 bases and 8 bases respectively, with 12 bases between them. Germline CDR1 is MDHEN and CDR2 is SYDVKM.

This rearrangement joins TRBV19 to TRBJ2-1; TRBD2 matches 8 bases. Germline lookup yields CDR1 LNHDA and CDR2 SQIVND (reference sequence). V shed 6 bases and J 7 bases; nucleotides not matched to a gene: 14. This CDR3 contains 16 residues. CDR3 protein: CASRVPPGGPRNEQFF. As DNA, the CDR3 is TGTGCCAGTAGGGTCCCCCCGGGAGGGCCAAGGAATGAGCAGTTCTTC.

The CDR3 coding sequence is TGTGCCAGCAGCTTAAGCGGGAGTAGTCGCAATGAGCAGTTCTTC. This sequence encodes CASSLSGSSRNEQFF. The genes are TRBV7-3 and TRBJ2-1; 7 nucleotides agree with TRBD2. Germline CDR1 and CDR2: SGHTA and FQGTGA. CDR3 size: 15 residues. With 1 base clipped from V and 6 bases from J, the junction kept 6 bases outside the gene matches.

For this clone: This may be a read error, as it is one base from a much larger clone. The chain carries TRBV6-6 and TRBJ1-2; possibly TRBD1 for D (6 bases). Germline CDR1 and CDR2: MNHNY and SVGAGI (reference sequence). Trimming left V 6 bases short and J 2 bases short, with 10 bases between. The length of the CDR3 is 13 residues. Written as DNA, the CDR3 is TGTGCCAGCAGCCCTGGACAGAACTATGGCTACACCTTC. Amino acid sequence: CASSPGQNYGYTF.

The chain employs TRBV7-8 and TRBJ2-2; a possible D gene is TRBD1 (6 bases). CDR1 and CDR2 from the germline V gene are SGHVS and FQNEAQ. V lost 5 bases to trimming and J lost 7 bases, with 14 bases between them. The CDR3 consists of 14 residues. The CDR3 region is CASSPTGTDGELFF. The CDR3 region has the DNA TGTGCCAGCAGCCCAACAGGGACCGACGGGGAGCTGTTTTTT. Full variable domain (remainder filled in from reference TRBV7-8 and TRBJ2-2): GAGVSQSPRYKVAKRGQDVALRCDPISGHVSLFWYQQALGQGPEFLTYFQNEAQLDKSGLPSDRFFAERPEGSVSTLKIQRTQQEDSAVYLCASSPTGTDGELFFGEGSRLTVL.

The chain uses TRBV27 and TRBJ2-2; possibly TRBD1 for D (7 bases). V gave up 2 bases and J gave up 0 bases, with 10 bases separating them. The CDR3 has 16 residues. In germline, CDR1 is MNHEY, CDR2 SMNVEV (reference sequence). CDR3 in DNA: TGTGCCAGCAGTTTACGGGGGACAGCGAACACCGGGGAGCTGTTTTTT. Translating it yields CASSLRGTANTGELFF.

This chain links TRBV28 with TRBJ2-3; no reliable D call. CDR1 MDHEN and CDR2 SYDVKM come from the germline V gene. There are 14 residues in the CDR3. V was cut by 7 bases and J by 1 base, with 12 bases left in between. Written as DNA, the CDR3 is TGTGCCAGCAAACTCAACCGTCGCACAGATACGCAGTATTTT. Its translation is CASKLNRRTDTQYF.

This clone was seen a few times. The rearrangement uses TRBV2 and TRBJ2-7; D might be TRBD1 (5 bases). This CDR3 contains 12 residues. V lost 2 bases, J lost 4 bases, and 6 bases lay in between. CDR1 is SNHLY, CDR2 FYNNEI, per germline. For the CDR3, the DNA is TGTGCCAGCAGTGAAAGGGGATACGAGCAGTACTTC. Translation: CASSERGYEQYF.

The chain recombines TRBV14 with TRBJ1-1, with D uncertain. V lost 1 base, J lost 10 bases, and 13 bases lay in between. Per the germline V gene, CDR1 is SGHDN and CDR2 is FVKESK. There are 13 residues in the CDR3. The CDR3 coding sequence is TGTGCCAGCAGCCAAGGAGAAGGTCGGGGAGCTTTCTTT. Encoded protein: CASSQGEGRGAFF. The full variable domain, in which reference TRBV14 and TRBJ1-1 provide the parts outside the CDR3, is EAGVTQFPSHSVIEKGQTVTLRCDPISGHDNLYWYRRVMGKEIKFLLHFVKESKQDESGMPNNRFLAERTGGTYSTLKVQPAELEDSGVYFCASSQGEGRGAFFGQGTRLTVV.

This chain links TRBV7-2 with TRBJ1-5; D gene ambiguous. This CDR3 has 15 amino acids. The germline V gene encodes CDR1 SGHTA and CDR2 FQGNSA. Trimming took 0 bases from V and 3 from J, leaving 9 bases between them. CDR3 amino acids: CASSLAADNNQPQHF. The CDR3 bases are TGTGCCAGCAGCTTAGCGGCTGACAACAATCAGCCCCAGCATTTT.

This clone was detected only once. The CDR3 sequence: CASSGSASDQETQYF. The CDR3 coding sequence is TGTGCCAGCTCGGGCAGTGCTAGCGACCAAGAGACCCAGTACTTC. The rearrangement uses TRBV6-1 and TRBJ2-5, with a tentative D call TRBD2 (6 bases). V lost 8 bases, J lost 0 bases, and 16 bases lay in between. Per germline, CDR1 MNHNS and CDR2 SASEGT. CDR3 length equals 15 residues.

This clone came up many times. The chain links TRBV24-1 to TRBJ2-1; 10 nucleotides match TRBD2. The CDR3 spans 14 residues. With 6 bases clipped from V and 6 bases from J, the junction kept 4 bases outside the gene matches. The germline V gene has CDR1 KGHDR and CDR2 SFDVKD. Here the CDR3 DNA reads TGTGCCACCAGTAGTCTAGCGGGAGCCAATGAGCAGTTCTTC. The encoded protein is CATSSLAGANEQFF.

This clone was recorded only once. The rearrangement uses TRBV10-3 and TRBJ2-1, with a weak D call TRBD2 (7 bases). The CDR3 has 14 residues. The germline gives CDR1 ENHRY, CDR2 SYGVKD. V lost 7 bases, J lost 9 bases, and 19 bases lay in between. The CDR3 nucleotides read TGTGCCATCATGGATGACGGGGGGCGCGGTGAGCAGTTCTTC. Translating gives CAIMDDGGRGEQFF.

The CDR3 DNA follows: TGTGCCAGCAGTTCGAACGAGAAACTGTTTTTT. Translating gives CASSSNEKLFF. J is TRBJ1-4 and V is TRBV6-6; D not certain. This CDR3 contains 11 residues. The V gene lost 4 bases and the J gene lost 11 bases, with 8 bases spanning the gap. CDR1 MNHNY and CDR2 SVGAGI come from the germline V gene (reference sequence).

V is TRBV5-1 and J is TRBJ2-3; possibly TRBD2 for D (7 bases). This CDR3 has 17 amino acids. Trimming left V 10 bases short and J 0 bases short, with 24 bases between. Germline-derived CDR1 and CDR2 are SGHRS and YFSETQ. For the CDR3, the DNA is TGCGCCTCCTCTACAGGGAGGGGGATGGGTAGCACAGATACGCAGTATTTT. This translates into CASSTGRGMGSTDTQYF.

The chain joins TRBV10-3 to TRBJ2-3; tentative D call: TRBD1 (5 bases). CDR3 length: 14 residues. CDR1 ENHRY and CDR2 SYGVKD come from the germline V gene. V lost 9 bases and J 3 bases, leaving 16 bases between the germline ends. CDR3 in amino acids: CAIRRGPVTDTQYF. The CDR3 DNA reads TGTGCCATAAGAAGGGGCCCTGTAACAGATACGCAGTATTTT.

The rearrangement joins TRBV6-6 to TRBJ2-3; 7 nucleotides align to TRBD2. The germline gives CDR1 MNHNY, CDR2 SVGAGI (reference sequence). The J segment lost 0 bases and the V segment lost 8 bases, leaving 5 bases of the junction unmatched. The CDR3 totals 14 residues. The DNA of the CDR3 is TGTGCCAGCGGGGAGGGGCGGAGCACAGATACGCAGTATTTT. It codes for CASGEGRSTDTQYF.

J is TRBJ2-5 and V is TRBV10-3, with 9 bases aligning to TRBD2. This CDR3 region has 16 residues. V dropped 6 bases and J dropped 1; count of bases not matched to a gene: 9. CDR1 ENHRY and CDR2 SYGVKD come from the germline V gene. CDR3 region: CAISLASGDTQETQYF. Here the CDR3 DNA reads TGTGCCATCAGCCTAGCTAGCGGGGATACCCAAGAGACCCAGTACTTC.

This chain uses TRBV7-9 with TRBJ2-2; perhaps TRBD2 as D (6 bases). V lost 5 bases to trimming and J lost 3 bases, with 19 bases between them. The CDR3 is 17 amino acids. CDR1 is SEHNR and CDR2 is FQNEAQ in the germline V gene (reference sequence). The CDR3, as DNA: TGTGCCAGCAGCCCCCGGAGGGGATCCATTGACACCGGGGAGCTGTTTTTT. It specifies CASSPRRGSIDTGELFF.